Listed below are T cell receptor beta chains from one sample, sequenced in a study of human T cells and chemical hapten exposure. TCRdb re-called the RACE reads through MiXCR, storing one row per CDR3 protein. This repertoire shows around 56,000 distinct CDR3 sequences, over 9% found once; its top ten account for 9.6%. Sequencing used whole blood, obtained in connection with sensitization to the hapten diphenylcyclopropenone (DPC). These receptors were taken from a man aged 40-49 years with alopecia areata. Some clones in this sample may be carry-over from other donors' samples. The CDR3 runs from the conserved cysteine through the conserved F or W. Clone size is not always given. Where it is, it says once, few, many or a class for expanded clones.

clone size	V gene	CDR3 protein
few	TRBV7-9	CAIEGIRDTQYF
few	TRBV19	CARSIWDRENEQYF
once	TRBV2	CASSEVLAAGELFF
few	TRBV5-1	CASSPGLAGGSTDTQYF
many	TRBV6-2/TRBV6-3	CASSQGLNNEQFF
many	TRBV3-1	CASSPRTASTDTQYF
NA	TRBV6-6	CASSSGGAGADTQYF
NA	TRBV7-6	CASRAETGANNEQFF
few	TRBV5-6	CASSLGLDTDTQYF
NA	TRBV5-5	CASSWGRGNTEAFF
NA	TRBV7-9	CASSLKGGQGQFF
many	TRBV6-5	CASSYNRGPDTEAFF
many	TRBV6-5	CASSYSGAYEQYF
NA	TRBV4-3	CASSQWTSGTSTDTQYF
few	TRBV2	CASSEGGLQFF
many	TRBV11-2	CASSLATGTQYNEQFF
NA	TRBV7-9	CASSSGQGLSGELFF
NA	TRBV7-2	CASSLSPRQETQYF
many	TRBV9	CASSVGGISYEQYF
many	TRBV11-2	CASSFHSTDTQYF
many	TRBV12-3/TRBV12-4	CASTLTALMNTEAFF
NA	TRBV28	CASRTGGTSTYEQYF
NA	TRBV5-1	CASSEEYEQYF
many	TRBV5-1	CASSLEKNIQYF
few	TRBV4-3	CASSQENQDRFSAFF
few	TRBV15	CATSRGDSYNSPLHF
many	TRBV10-3	CAISDQENTEAFF
NA	TRBV18	CASSPRTGGWQSTEAFF
few	TRBV20-1	CSATAGGAQETQYF
NA	TRBV5-4	CASSLQEGREETQYF
NA	TRBV28	CASSTTDTQYF
NA	TRBV28	CASIVKGMTGELFF
many	TRBV7-3	CASSSGQLVDYGYTF
few	TRBV20-1	CSATQGLAGDEQYF
many	TRBV12-3/TRBV12-4	CASSFGAVLRDDTQYF
many	TRBV3-1	CASSQSGTTEQFF
few	TRBV29-1	CSVDRDRAHYGYTF
few	TRBV6-2/TRBV6-3	CASSQSRAGGNEQFF
many	TRBV14	CASSHTRQTGYTF
many	TRBV12-3/TRBV12-4	CASRSYGDSGDVTF
many	TRBV2	CASSDVQLGGELFF
NA	TRBV28	CASSLMMVAPDTQYF
many	TRBV20-1	CSAWMGINQPQHF
many	TRBV3-1	CASSLSGGTDTQYF
NA	TRBV12-3/TRBV12-4	CANTLAGGPYEQYF
many	TRBV13	CASSPPGAEQYF
NA	TRBV2	CASSASETQYF
NA	TRBV19	CASSPLTDRNNEQFF
many	TRBV28	CASGITGGDEQFF
NA	TRBV11-2	CASSSPERLEQFF
NA	TRBV20-1	CSARATRPGIQYF
few	TRBV3-1	CASSQTGNMNSPLHF
few	TRBV7-9	CASSFALTDTQYF
few	TRBV5-1	CASSLVAPPKSYEQYF
many	TRBV7-9	CASSWTGGDSTDTQYF
many	TRBV7-2	CASSPGRGSDTQYF
NA	TRBV5-1	CASSFGTGAYEQYF
many	TRBV3-1	CASSQVAGVDTQYF
NA	TRBV28	CASRGGSEVF
few	TRBV2	CASSWDRGSDTQYF